This T cell receptor (beta chain) was profiled in a study of cytomegalovirus exposure and HLA in healthy donors. Study information: In an earlier analysis, around 100 million unique TCR beta sequences were found from 200 million or so T cells.

The CDR3 totals 16 residues. Germline CDR1 LNHNV, CDR2 YYDKDF (reference sequence). Broader study findings: Rare sequences made up most TCRs, while some public TCRs were found in many donors.

PCR amplification relied on 60 Vbeta primers (plus 13 Jbeta primers). Repertoires were generated with immunoSEQ multiplex PCR, while TCRdb's copy carries only in-frame clones and drops some. The repertoire consists of 200,000 to 250,000 clones, with around 81% occurring once and the leading ten covering around 8.6%. Note on this clone: Its antigen is still unknown. Germline and junction disagree at one end, which may indicate a read error.

The specimen sequenced was PBMCs. This clonotype was obtained from a woman aged 55-75 years in good health and CMV-seropositive. This chain connects TRBV15 to TRBJ2-3; the D gene is possibly TRBD1 (5 bases). The CDR3 nucleotides read TGTGCCACCAGCAGAGATGGGTGGATAGAGACAGATACACAGTATTTT. This sequence encodes CATSRDGWIETDTQYF. Drawing the rest from reference TRBV15 and TRBJ2-3, the complete variable domain is DAMVIQNPRYQVTQFGKPVTLSCSQTLNHNVMYWYQQKSSQAPKLLFHYYDKDFNNEADTPDNFQSRRPNTSFCFLDIRSPGLGDTAMYLCATSRDGWIETDTQYFGPGTRLTVL.